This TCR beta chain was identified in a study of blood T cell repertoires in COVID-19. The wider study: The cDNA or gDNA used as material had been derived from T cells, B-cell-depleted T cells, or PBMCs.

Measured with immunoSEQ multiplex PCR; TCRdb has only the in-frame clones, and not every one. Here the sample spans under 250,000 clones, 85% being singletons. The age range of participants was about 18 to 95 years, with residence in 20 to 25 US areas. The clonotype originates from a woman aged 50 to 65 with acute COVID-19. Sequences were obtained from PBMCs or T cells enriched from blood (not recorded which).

CDR3 region: CASSQPGWSGNTIYF. The CDR3 DNA sequence: TGTGCCAGCAGCCAACCCGGTTGGTCTGGAAACACCATATATTTT. The genes are TRBV14 and TRBJ1-3; unclear D gene. With 2 bases removed from V and 1 base from J, the gap between germline ends came to 9 bases. The CDR3 sequence is 15 residues long. The germline V gene encodes CDR1 SGHDN and CDR2 FVKESK.